This TCR beta chain was sequenced in a study of spatial heterogeneity in lung cancer. Study as a whole: The average count in raw reads for each unique TCR and UMI combination exceeded nine appearances. Study-level results: It was found that expanded intratumoral alpha and beta TCR counts tracked tumor mutation counts.

Unique molecular identifiers tagged every individual TCR cDNA molecule. In TCRdb, the 5' RACE reads were re-called with MiXCR into one record per CDR3 protein. The sample has 16,000 or so distinct CDR3 sequences, 6.8% seen once. The V and J ends lost 7 bases and 7 bases respectively, with 10 bases between them. The germline V gene has CDR1 SQVTM and CDR2 ANQGSEA. CDR3 size: 10 residues. Time point given: sample taken at primary tumor resection. The donor group consisted of approximately 77 patients who had untreated, early-stage non-small cell lung cancer. Frozen PBMC, nontumor lung or tumor provided whole RNA, which was sequenced unsorted. This clonotype was recorded many times. Its antigen is undetermined.

The chain carries TRBV29-1 and TRBJ2-5; D perhaps matches TRBD2 (5 bases). This sequence was found in a female donor with early-stage non-small cell lung cancer. The specimen was lung tumor tissue, collected at surgery. CDR3 nucleotides: TGCAGCGCAGGAGGAGGGACCCAGTACTTC. Amino acid sequence: CSAGGGTQYF. Using reference TRBV29-1 and TRBJ2-5 for the parts outside the CDR3, the full variable domain is SAVISQKPSRDICQRGTSLTIQCQVDSQVTMMFWYRQQPGQSLTLIATANQGSEATYESGFVIDKFPISRPNLTFSTLTVSNMSPEDSSIYLCSAGGGTQYFGPGTRLLVL.